Below, 15 T cell receptor beta chains from the same sample are listed, as sequenced in a study of blood T cells in healthy people across ages. Sample-barcoded 5' priming and a J-beta primer mix drove a second PCR of 7 to 11 cycles. TCRdb redid the calling of the 5' RACE reads with MiXCR, one entry per CDR3 protein. Among about 1.4 million distinct CDR3 sequences listed, approximately 60% were seen once. Input material: blood. Receptors were obtained from a man aged 18 to 29 in good health.

This clonotype was observed a handful of times. V and J are TRBV2 and TRBJ2-4, with unresolved D. Germline values: CDR1 SNHLY, CDR2 FYNNEI. Trimming shortened V by 3 bases and J by 11 bases, and 11 bases separated the two germline ends. This CDR3 has 12 residues. Written as DNA, the CDR3 is TGTGCCAGCAGTGAGTTCCCTTCCCTTCAGTACTTC. This sequence encodes CASSEFPSLQYF.

The rearrangement joins TRBV21-1 to TRBJ2-4. The end of the DNA fits TRBJ2-7 better, so the J call may be wrong. TRBV21-1 is deemed a pseudogene. The CDR3 sequence is 11 residues long. The CDR3 reads CASSNIHEQYF. CDR3 bases: TGTGCCAGCAGCAACATCCACGAGCAGTACTTC.

The CDR3 coding sequence is TGTGCCAGCAAGGGACTCAGGAAAGGGCTCTACGAGCAGTACTTC. Translating gives CASKGLRKGLYEQYF. This chain connects TRBV25-1 to TRBJ2-7, with D possibly matching TRBD2 (6 bases). This CDR3 has 15 amino acids. The V gene's germline CDR1 is MGHDK and CDR2 SYGVNS. Trimming took 7 bases from V and 3 from J, leaving 19 bases between them.

This clonotype was counted a few times. V usage is TRBV7-8 and J usage is TRBJ1-1; D is uncertain. This CDR3 region has 13 residues. Germline lookup yields CDR1 SGHVS and CDR2 FQNEAQ. V dropped 1 base and J dropped 4 bases, with 7 bases sitting between them. CDR3 loop: CASSLDGITEAFF. CDR3 coding DNA: TGTGCCAGCAGCTTAGACGGAATCACTGAAGCTTTCTTT. The full variable domain, completed using reference TRBV7-8 and TRBJ1-1, is GAGVSQSPRYKVAKRGQDVALRCDPISGHVSLFWYQQALGQGPEFLTYFQNEAQLDKSGLPSDRFFAERPEGSVSTLKIQRTQQEDSAVYLCASSLDGITEAFFGQGTRLTVV.

The chain links TRBV10-3 to TRBJ1-2; D is possibly TRBD1 (6 bases). The germline V and J ends were trimmed by 3 bases and 1 base, with 6 bases remaining between them. There are 13 residues in the CDR3. The germline V gene encodes CDR1 ENHRY and CDR2 SYGVKD. In DNA form, the CDR3 reads TGTGCCATCAGTGACAGGGGTAACTATGGCTACACCTTC. As protein: CAISDRGNYGYTF.

The sample holds a few counts of this clonotype. This chain links TRBV29-1 with TRBJ2-3, with D tentatively TRBD1 or TRBD2 (5 bases each). This CDR3 has 14 amino acids. V was trimmed by 4 bases and J by 6 bases, leaving 17 bases between them. Germline V CDR1 and CDR2: SQVTM, ANQGSEA. The CDR3 DNA follows: TGCAGCGTTGCTCTAGTCTCCGGGGCCGATACGCAGTATTTT. As protein: CSVALVSGADTQYF.

The V and J genes are TRBV3-1 and TRBJ2-7, with D uncertain. Trimming cost V 1 base and J 5 bases, with 12 bases left between them. Germline CDR1 and CDR2: LGHDT and YNNKEL (reference sequence). The CDR3 extends over 14 amino acids. The CDR3: CASSQVGFNNEQYF. CDR3 nucleotides: TGTGCCAGCAGCCAAGTAGGGTTTAACAACGAGCAGTACTTC.

This CDR3 reads CASSALAGGGEQFF. In DNA, the CDR3 is TGTGCCAGCAGTGCACTAGCGGGAGGGGGGGAGCAGTTCTTC. The chain has TRBV6-1 and TRBJ2-1, with 13 bases matching TRBD2. This CDR3 has 14 amino acids. Germline V gives CDR1 MNHNS, CDR2 SASEGT. The trim removed 4 bases at V and 10 bases at J, leaving 4 bases unmatched.

A note on this clonotype: Mismatch with germline at one junction end may stem from a read error. The chain links TRBV9 to TRBJ2-7; 7 bases map to TRBD2. In germline, CDR1 is SGDLS, CDR2 YYNGEE. The CDR3 extends over 13 amino acids. In nucleotides, the CDR3 is TGTGCCGGCAGCGGGGACTATAGAGACGAGCAGTACTTC. It translates to CAGSGDYRDEQYF.

The chain links TRBV6-2 or TRBV6-3 to TRBJ2-3; 7 positions agree with TRBD2. The germline V gene encodes CDR1 MNHEY and CDR2 SVGEGT. The CDR3 covers 14 residues. Trimming removed 8 bases from V and 0 bases from J; junction bases left unmatched: 5. CDR3 protein: CASDWGGSTDTQYF. DNA of the CDR3: TGTGCCAGCGATTGGGGGGGGAGCACAGATACGCAGTATTTT.

A word on this clonotype: Germline is not matched at one junction end, which may reflect a read error. The chain combines TRBV10-3 with TRBJ2-5, with 7 bases that match TRBD1. The J call may be incorrect, as the DNA end agrees better with TRBJ2-7. Per the germline V gene, CDR1 is ENHRY and CDR2 is SYGVKD. This CDR3 comprises 13 residues. Written as DNA, the CDR3 is TGTGCCAGCAGTGGAGAGGGGGCTGACGAGCAGTACTTC. It yields the protein CASSGEGADEQYF.

The V and J genes are TRBV4-3 and TRBJ2-3, with 10 bases fitting TRBD2. Unmatched junction bases numbered 10, after V lost 4 bases and J lost 6 bases. The V gene's germline CDR1 is LGHNA and CDR2 YSLEER. The CDR3 extends over 16 amino acids. CDR3 amino acids: CASSRFERGGLDTQYF. CDR3 sequence (DNA): TGCGCCAGCAGCCGCTTTGAGCGGGGGGGCCTGGATACGCAGTATTTT.

The chain has TRBV12-1 and TRBJ1-1. TRBV12-1 counts as a pseudogene. The CDR3 is made up of 17 amino acids. The CDR3 DNA sequence: TGTGCCAGCAGCTCCTTGCGGCCTAGACCGGATAACACTGAAGCTTTCTTT. The encoded protein is CASSSLRPRPDNTEAFF.

This clonotype showed up many times. The chain combines TRBV10-3 with TRBJ2-1, with 12 bases lining up with TRBD2. V shed 1 base, J shed 8 bases, and the junction held 3 bases outside the gene matches. The germline gives CDR1 ENHRY, CDR2 SYGVKD. This CDR3 is built from 15 residues. CDR3 DNA sequence: TGTGCCATCAGTGAGTTAGCTAGCGGGAGGGATGAGCAGTTCTTC. It is translated as CAISELASGRDEQFF.

The V call is TRBV7-9, the J call TRBJ2-5; D is ambiguous. Germline CDR1 is SEHNR and CDR2 is FQNEAQ (reference sequence). V dropped 1 base and J dropped 5 bases, with 5 bases sitting between them. The length of the CDR3 is 12 residues. CDR3 in amino acids: CASSLDPETQYF. For the CDR3, the DNA is TGTGCCAGCAGCTTAGACCCGGAGACCCAGTACTTC.